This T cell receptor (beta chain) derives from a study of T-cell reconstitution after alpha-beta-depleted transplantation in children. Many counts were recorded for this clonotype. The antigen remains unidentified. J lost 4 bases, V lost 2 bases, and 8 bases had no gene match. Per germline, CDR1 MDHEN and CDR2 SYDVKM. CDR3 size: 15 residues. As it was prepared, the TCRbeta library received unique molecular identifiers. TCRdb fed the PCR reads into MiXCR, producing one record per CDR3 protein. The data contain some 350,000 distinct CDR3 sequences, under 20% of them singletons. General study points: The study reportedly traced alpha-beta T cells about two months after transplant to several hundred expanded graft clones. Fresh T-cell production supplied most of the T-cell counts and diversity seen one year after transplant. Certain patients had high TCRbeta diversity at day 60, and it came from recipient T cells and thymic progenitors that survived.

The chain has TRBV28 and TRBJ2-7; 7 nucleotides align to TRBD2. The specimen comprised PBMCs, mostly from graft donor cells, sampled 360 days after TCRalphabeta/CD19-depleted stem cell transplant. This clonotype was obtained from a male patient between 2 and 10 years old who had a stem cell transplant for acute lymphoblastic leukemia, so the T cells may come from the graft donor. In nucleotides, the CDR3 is TGTGCCAGCAGTTTAGGGCGCGGGAGTGGGTACGAGCAGTACTTC. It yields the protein CASSLGRGSGYEQYF.